This is a list of T cell receptor beta chains from one sample in a study of CD4 T cells in relation to SARS-CoV-2 and coronaviruses. Their cognate antigens are unknown. TCRdb's copy holds only in-frame clones and misses some; the assay was immunoSEQ multiplex PCR. Of 36,000 or so clones in the sample, 77% were seen once. The material sequenced was memory CD4+ T cells from PBMCs, cultured in vitro. The receptors derive from an adult with COVID-19. The CDR3 runs from the conserved cysteine through the conserved F or W. D genes are given only for firm matches. For some rows the clone size is stated as once, few or many, or as a class when expanded; others skip it.

d_gene: -
j_gene: TRBJ1-6
v_gene: TRBV6-4
abundance: -
CDR3nt: TGTGCCAGCAGCGACAGGTCTAATTCACCCCTCCACTTT
CDR3aa: CASSDRSNSPLHF

d_gene: -
j_gene: TRBJ2-3
v_gene: TRBV1
abundance: -
CDR3nt: TGCACCAGCAGCCACCGCCCGTCGGCCGCCACAGATACGCAGTATTTT
CDR3aa: CTSSHRPSAATDTQYF

d_gene: TRBD1
j_gene: TRBJ1-4
v_gene: TRBV15
abundance: once
CDR3nt: TGTGCCACCAGCCTAGACAGGGCGGGAGAAAAACTGTTTTTT
CDR3aa: CATSLDRAGEKLFF

d_gene: TRBD2
j_gene: TRBJ2-2
v_gene: TRBV3-1/TRBV3-2
abundance: -
CDR3nt: TGTGCCAGCAGCCTTCTAGCGGGAGGGCCCACCGGGGAGCTGTTTTTT
CDR3aa: CASSLLAGGPTGELFF

d_gene: -
j_gene: TRBJ2-2
v_gene: TRBV2
abundance: -
CDR3nt: TGTGCCAGCCAAGCGGAGGCGACCGGGGAGCTGTTTTTT
CDR3aa: CASQAEATGELFF

d_gene: TRBD2
j_gene: TRBJ2-2
v_gene: TRBV7-3
abundance: once
CDR3nt: TGTGCCAGCAGCTCGTATTCCGGACTAGCGGGAGGGCCCGGGGAGCTGTTTTTT
CDR3aa: CASSSYSGLAGGPGELFF

d_gene: -
j_gene: TRBJ1-6
v_gene: TRBV6-5
abundance: -
CDR3nt: TGTGCCAGCAAAAGGGAACTAAATAATTCACCCCTCCACTTT
CDR3aa: CASKRELNNSPLHF

d_gene: TRBD1
j_gene: TRBJ2-5
v_gene: TRBV6-2/TRBV6-3
abundance: -
CDR3nt: TGTGCCAGCAGTTTTGGACAGGAGGTAGCAGAGACCCAGTACTTC
CDR3aa: CASSFGQEVAETQYF

d_gene: -
j_gene: TRBJ2-1
v_gene: TRBV2
abundance: once
CDR3nt: TGTGCCAGCAGTGAACCTTGGTTCTTC
CDR3aa: CASSEPWFF

d_gene: -
j_gene: TRBJ1-6
v_gene: TRBV9
abundance: -
CDR3nt: TGTGCCAGCAGCGTAGCGGGTTCACCCCTCCACTTT
CDR3aa: CASSVAGSPLHF

d_gene: -
j_gene: TRBJ1-2
v_gene: TRBV28
abundance: -
CDR3nt: TGTGCCAGCAGGCCTTACTTTACCGGGGCCGGGAGACCTTATGGCTACACCTTC
CDR3aa: CASRPYFTGAGRPYGYTF

d_gene: -
j_gene: TRBJ2-1
v_gene: TRBV24-1
abundance: -
CDR3nt: TGTGCCACCAGTGATTTGAGGGGAGCGAGCAATGAGCAGTTCTTC
CDR3aa: CATSDLRGASNEQFF

d_gene: TRBD1
j_gene: TRBJ1-2
v_gene: TRBV6-5
abundance: -
CDR3nt: TGTGCCAGCAGTTACGGGACAGCGGAGAGGAGCTATGGCTACACCTTC
CDR3aa: CASSYGTAERSYGYTF

d_gene: TRBD2
j_gene: TRBJ2-1
v_gene: TRBV7-9
abundance: -
CDR3nt: TGTGCCAGCAGCTCCCGAGGGAGACTAGCGGGGACCCATGAGCAGTTCTTC
CDR3aa: CASSSRGRLAGTHEQFF

d_gene: TRBD1
j_gene: TRBJ2-7
v_gene: TRBV5-5
abundance: -
CDR3nt: TGTGCCAGCAGCGCACATAGGGGGCGGGTCCACGAGCAGTACTTC
CDR3aa: CASSAHRGRVHEQYF

d_gene: TRBD2
j_gene: TRBJ2-7
v_gene: TRBV5-1
abundance: -
CDR3nt: TGCGCCAGCAGCGGCGTGCAGGGACTAGCGGGAGCTAACGAGCAGTACTTC
CDR3aa: CASSGVQGLAGANEQYF

d_gene: -
j_gene: TRBJ2-5
v_gene: TRBV9
abundance: -
CDR3nt: TGTGCCAGCAGCATTGGAACAGGGATTGAAGAGACCCAGTACTTC
CDR3aa: CASSIGTGIEETQYF

d_gene: -
j_gene: TRBJ1-5
v_gene: TRBV2
abundance: -
CDR3nt: TGTGCCAGCAGTGAAGATGATAGCAATCAGCCCCAGCATTTT
CDR3aa: CASSEDDSNQPQHF

d_gene: -
j_gene: TRBJ2-7
v_gene: TRBV30
abundance: -
CDR3nt: TGTGCCTTCGGAGTGCGGGTTCCGTACGAGCAGTACTTC
CDR3aa: CAFGVRVPYEQYF

d_gene: TRBD1
j_gene: TRBJ2-2
v_gene: TRBV28
abundance: once
CDR3nt: TGTGCCAGCAGTCGACGCCCGGGACAGGGGCCCCCCGGGGAGCTGTTTTTT
CDR3aa: CASSRRPGQGPPGELFF

d_gene: -
j_gene: TRBJ1-1
v_gene: TRBV10-3
abundance: -
CDR3nt: TGTGCCATCACTGACCCCCGAGAGCCCAACACTGAAGCTTTCTTT
CDR3aa: CAITDPREPNTEAFF

d_gene: -
j_gene: TRBJ2-7
v_gene: TRBV19
abundance: -
CDR3nt: TGTGCCAGTAGCAGCCCTTACGAGCAGTACTTC
CDR3aa: CASSSPYEQYF

d_gene: -
j_gene: TRBJ2-2
v_gene: TRBV4-1
abundance: -
CDR3nt: TGCGCCAGCACCGAGGGAGTTACGGTCGGGGAGCTGTTTTTT
CDR3aa: CASTEGVTVGELFF

d_gene: TRBD1
j_gene: TRBJ1-3
v_gene: TRBV7-9
abundance: -
CDR3nt: TGTGCCAGCAGCTCCCAATTCAGGGGGCGCGGGAACACCATATATTTT
CDR3aa: CASSSQFRGRGNTIYF

d_gene: TRBD1
j_gene: TRBJ2-5
v_gene: TRBV5-4
abundance: -
CDR3nt: TGTGCCAGCAGCTGGGGGACAGAAGAGACCCAGTACTTC
CDR3aa: CASSWGTEETQYF

d_gene: TRBD2
j_gene: TRBJ2-7
v_gene: TRBV19
abundance: -
CDR3nt: TGTGCCAGTAAAATCCGATCCAGCGGGGCATACGAGCAGTACTTC
CDR3aa: CASKIRSSGAYEQYF

d_gene: -
j_gene: TRBJ1-5
v_gene: TRBV7-9
abundance: -
CDR3nt: TGTGCCAGCAGCCCCAGGAGCAATCAGCCCCAGCATTTT
CDR3aa: CASSPRSNQPQHF

d_gene: -
j_gene: TRBJ2-5
v_gene: TRBV5-4
abundance: once
CDR3nt: TGTGCCAGCAGCCAGGGCCTACAAGAGACCCAGTACTTC
CDR3aa: CASSQGLQETQYF